Listed here is a single TCR beta chain. Multiplex touch-down PCR amplified TRB using TRB-A and TRB-B pools in one tube. For each CDR3 protein, TCRdb gives one entry from its re-call of the multiplex PCR reads, without DNA. This sample's table has 1,000 to 1,500 distinct CDR3 sequences. Looked up from germline, CDR1 is SNHLY and CDR2 is FYNNEI. CDR3 length: 14 residues. Each sample's input was about 270 ng genomic DNA, some 38,000 genome equivalents. The entry originates in a study of T cell clusters in autoimmune cytopenias. The receptor's source is a human donor with an autoimmune cytopenia or autoimmune hepatitis (not recorded which). This chain joins TRBV2 and TRBJ2-3. What was sequenced was peripheral blood. This CDR3 is CASSKGLIPNTQYF.